Listed here are 13 T cell receptor beta chains from one sample, sequenced in a study of blood T cell repertoires in COVID-19 (dated by TCRdb to 2018 to 2021). Libraries were prepared through the immunoSEQ multiplex PCR assay. TCRdb's version of the immuneACCESS table is confined to in-frame rearrangements and falls short of the full clone set. An unresolved V gene accounts for under half of the shortfall where checked; the remainder is of unknown origin. The sample table records some 150,000 clones; 85% to 90% of these occur just once. The ten biggest clones cover about 10% of the sample. Source material: peripheral blood. These receptors came from a woman aged 55-69 years with COVID-19, enrolled during active disease.

The CDR3 spells CASSYSPAGSSYNEQFF. As DNA, the CDR3 is TGTGCCAGCAGTTACTCGCCAGCGGGCAGCTCCTACAATGAGCAGTTCTTC. The J gene is TRBJ2-1, the V gene TRBV6-2 or TRBV6-3, with D maybe TRBD2 (6 bases). With 0 bases removed from V and 0 bases from J, the gap between germline ends came to 12 bases. The CDR3 has 17 amino acids. CDR1 MNHEY and CDR2 SVGEGT come from the germline V gene.

The genes are TRBV4-3 and TRBJ2-7; TRBD1 aligns across 7 bases. The CDR3 consists of 15 residues. J gave up 7 bases and V 0 bases, and 9 bases lay outside the gene matches. Germline V gene lookup returns CDR1 LGHNA and CDR2 YSLEER. CDR3 DNA: TGCGCCAGCAGCCAAGAGATGAACAGGGGTGGGGAGCAGTACTTC. Translating it yields CASSQEMNRGGEQYF.

J is TRBJ2-5 and V is TRBV23-1, with 14 bases matching TRBD2. TRBV23-1 qualifies as an ORF whose function is uncertain. CDR3 length: 16 residues. J gave up 7 bases and V 0 bases, and 4 bases lay outside the gene matches. CDR3 sequence: CASSQSPTSGRGTQYF. As DNA, the CDR3 is TGCGCCAGCAGTCAATCTCCGACTAGCGGGAGGGGGACCCAGTACTTC.

The J gene is TRBJ2-7, the V gene TRBV7-2; D perhaps matches TRBD2 (6 bases). The CDR3 is made up of 15 amino acids. In germline, CDR1 is SGHTA, CDR2 FQGNSA. Trimming removed 5 bases from V and 0 bases from J, with 14 bases in between. The CDR3 reads CASSEMGLSSYEQYF. In nucleotides, the CDR3 is TGTGCCAGCAGCGAGATGGGACTCAGCTCCTACGAGCAGTACTTC.

V and J are TRBV5-5 and TRBJ2-5; TRBD2 agrees at 8 bases. J lost 4 bases, V lost 2 bases, and 7 bases had no gene match. This CDR3 comprises 15 residues. Germline values: CDR1 SGHKS, CDR2 YYEKEE (reference sequence). The CDR3 spells CASSFSAGGGETQYF. Written as DNA, the CDR3 is TGTGCCAGCAGCTTCTCTGCGGGAGGAGGAGAGACCCAGTACTTC.

The chain recombines TRBV30 with TRBJ1-2, with D uncertain. From germline, CDR1 is GTSNPN and CDR2 SVGIG (reference sequence). The V end lost 2 bases, the J end lost 0 bases, and 13 bases lay between the germline ends. This CDR3 is 15 amino acids long. The DNA of the CDR3 is TGTGCCTGGAGTTCAATGGCGGCCACTAACTATGGCTACACCTTC. The encoded protein is CAWSSMAATNYGYTF.

This chain connects TRBV27 to TRBJ1-1; D gene unclear. Trimming stripped 4 bases from V and 8 bases from J, with 8 bases between. The length of the CDR3 is 11 residues. Looked up from germline, CDR1 is MNHEY and CDR2 is SMNVEV (reference sequence). The DNA of the CDR3 is TGTGCCAGCAGTTCTACGGGGGAAGCTTTCTTT. Encoded protein: CASSSTGEAFF.

This rearrangement joins TRBV4-1 to TRBJ2-7; D gene unclear. This CDR3 comprises 14 residues. Trimming removed 0 bases from V and 0 bases from J, with 6 bases in between. The V gene's germline CDR1 is MGHRA and CDR2 YSYEKL. CDR3 sequence: CASSQDPISYEQYF. CDR3 in DNA: TGCGCCAGCAGCCAAGATCCCATCTCCTACGAGCAGTACTTC.

This chain uses TRBV9 with TRBJ2-7; D possibly corresponds to TRBD2 (7 bases). V lost 4 bases and J lost 3, with 20 bases in between. The CDR3 extends over 16 amino acids. Germline-derived CDR1 and CDR2 are SGDLS and YYNGEE. The CDR3 nucleotides read TGTGCCAGCAGCCTAGGGTCAGGGGAGGGAGTCTACGAGCAGTACTTC. This translates into CASSLGSGEGVYEQYF.

CDR3 in DNA: TGTGCCAGCAGCGTAGACTGGTCCTACAATGAGCAGTTCTTC. This codes for CASSVDWSYNEQFF. The V and J genes are TRBV9 and TRBJ2-1, with D hard to call. The ends were cut back, 0 bases at V and 1 base at J, with 5 bases in the middle. The CDR3 totals 14 residues. The germline gives CDR1 SGDLS, CDR2 YYNGEE.

This chain joins TRBV9 and TRBJ1-1, with 8 nucleotides matching TRBD1. Looked up from germline, CDR1 is SGDLS and CDR2 is YYNGEE. The CDR3 has 15 residues. The trim removed 0 bases at V and 5 bases at J, leaving 6 bases unmatched. The CDR3 DNA reads TGTGCCAGCAGCGTAGAGGCAGGGGGCTGGACTGAAGCTTTCTTT. Amino acids: CASSVEAGGWTEAFF.

About this clone: The junction differs from germline at one of its ends, possibly a read error. The gene calls are TRBV19 and TRBJ2-1; tentative D call: TRBD1 (5 bases). Germline assignment: CDR1 LNHDA and CDR2 SQIVND (reference sequence). This CDR3 region has 14 residues. CDR3 DNA sequence: TGTGCCAGTAGTATAGAGCCAGGGTTTGGTGAGGAGTTCTTC. Amino acid sequence: CASSIEPGFGEEFF.

The rearrangement uses TRBV3-1 (or the pseudogene TRBV3-2) and TRBJ2-7; 7 bases agree with TRBD2. Trimming at V came to 4 bases and at J to 6 bases, leaving 15 bases not matched to a gene. Germline CDR1 LGHDT, CDR2 YNNKEL (reference sequence). The CDR3 is 16 amino acids. The CDR3 region has the DNA TGTGCCAGCAGCCCTGGACCGGGGGAGGGAAAGGGCGAGCAGTACTTC. Translation gives CASSPGPGEGKGEQYF.